These 17 T cell receptor beta chains came from one sample sequenced in a study of T cell repertoires in cytomegalovirus infection. TCRdb analysed the reads with MiXCR anew, one entry per CDR3 protein. The sample includes about 300,000 distinct CDR3 sequences, 9.6% seen only once; the top ten take around 2.5%. Material for sequencing was PBMCs. The receptors stem from a human donor in good health (CMV status not recorded). Some clones in this sample may be carry-over from other donors' samples.

This clonotype was detected many times. The rearrangement links TRBV7-9 to TRBJ2-1, with 9 bases matching TRBD2. The CDR3 extends over 16 amino acids. Looked up from germline, CDR1 is SEHNR and CDR2 is FQNEAQ (reference sequence). J lost 0 bases, V lost 5 bases, and 5 bases had no gene match. CDR3: CASSPAGGSSYNEQFF. CDR3 bases: TGTGCCAGCAGCCCAGCGGGGGGTTCCTCCTACAATGAGCAGTTCTTC.

This clonotype was detected only a few times. The rearrangement uses TRBV20-1 and TRBJ2-1, with 12 bases fitting TRBD2. CDR1 is DFQATT, CDR2 SNEGSKA, per germline (reference sequence). V shed 6 bases, J shed 10 bases, and the junction held 10 bases outside the gene matches. The CDR3 has 14 amino acids. The chain's CDR3 is CSAGGASGGVEQFF. CDR3 nucleotides: TGCAGTGCAGGAGGGGCTAGCGGGGGGGTGGAGCAGTTCTTC.

The chain links TRBV19 to TRBJ2-3; 7 positions agree with TRBD2. Trimming at V came to 5 bases and at J to 1 base, leaving 12 bases not matched to a gene. The CDR3 is 17 residues long. Germline CDR1 LNHDA, CDR2 SQIVND (reference sequence). In DNA, the CDR3 is TGTGCCAGTAGTTCGGGCGGGGGAGCAATACGCACAGATACGCAGTATTTT. The encoded protein is CASSSGGGAIRTDTQYF. Full variable domain (remainder filled in from reference TRBV19 and TRBJ2-3): DGGITQSPKYLFRKEGQNVTLSCEQNLNHDAMYWYRQDPGQGLRLIYYSQIVNDFQKGDIAEGYSVSREKKESFPLTVTSAQKNPTAFYLCASSSGGGAIRTDTQYFGPGTRLTVL.

Ten or more counts support this clonotype. The rearrangement joins TRBV5-4 to TRBJ2-3, with a possible D match to TRBD2 (7 bases). In germline, CDR1 is SGHNT, CDR2 YYREEE (reference sequence). This CDR3 spans 17 amino acids. Between the trimmed V and J ends, which lost 4 bases and 1 base, there was a span of 19 bases. CDR3 region: CASSQWGRGARTDTQYF. CDR3 nucleotides: TGTGCCAGCAGCCAATGGGGGAGGGGGGCCCGCACAGATACGCAGTATTTT.

The chain has TRBV19 and TRBJ2-1; no clear D. Germline assignment: CDR1 LNHDA and CDR2 SQIVND (reference sequence). The CDR3 extends over 12 amino acids. Deletions cut 3 bases from V and 4 bases from J, with 4 bases between. The CDR3 loop reads CASSIRYNEQFF. CDR3 in DNA: TGTGCCAGTAGTATCAGGTACAATGAGCAGTTCTTC.

This clonotype was observed at least ten times. This chain links TRBV4-1 with TRBJ2-1; D is perhaps TRBD2 (5 bases). This CDR3 has 15 residues. V lost 6 bases and J 5 bases, leaving 17 bases between the germline ends. Germline lookup yields CDR1 MGHRA and CDR2 YSYEKL. The CDR3 nucleotides read TGCGCCAGCAGGTCCGGGCCGCCCGGGGACAATGAGCAGTTCTTC. It codes for CASRSGPPGDNEQFF.

The genes are TRBV14 and TRBJ1-4, with no clear D. The ends were cut back, 1 base at V and 7 bases at J, with 7 bases in the middle. This CDR3 is built from 13 residues. CDR1 is SGHDN, CDR2 FVKESK, per germline. The CDR3 here is CASSQGAVEKLFF. The CDR3 DNA is TGTGCCAGCAGCCAAGGGGCTGTTGAAAAACTGTTTTTT.

This clonotype was seen repeatedly, ten times or more. This rearrangement joins TRBV19 to TRBJ2-1, with D possibly TRBD2 on 5 matching bases. The CDR3 is 15 residues long. Deletions cut 2 bases from V and 2 bases from J, with 10 bases between. Germline CDR1 is LNHDA and CDR2 is SQIVND (reference sequence). The CDR3 sequence is CASSISGSTYNEQFF. The CDR3 DNA reads TGTGCCAGTAGTATATCGGGGAGCACCTACAATGAGCAGTTCTTC. Full variable domain (remainder filled in from reference TRBV19 and TRBJ2-1): DGGITQSPKYLFRKEGQNVTLSCEQNLNHDAMYWYRQDPGQGLRLIYYSQIVNDFQKGDIAEGYSVSREKKESFPLTVTSAQKNPTAFYLCASSISGSTYNEQFFGPGTRLTVL.

This clonotype was seen only a few times. The chain employs TRBV27 and TRBJ2-7; weak D call: TRBD1 (5 bases). The CDR3 sequence is 14 residues long. Germline-derived CDR1 and CDR2 are MNHEY and SMNVEV (reference sequence). Trimming took 1 base from V and 2 from J, leaving 9 bases between them. In nucleotides, the CDR3 is TGTGCCAGCAGTTTATTCGCAGGGACCTACGAGCAGTACTTC. Protein product: CASSLFAGTYEQYF.

This chain links TRBV5-5 with TRBJ2-5; D is perhaps TRBD1 (5 bases). In germline, CDR1 is SGHKS, CDR2 YYEKEE (reference sequence). This CDR3 comprises 15 residues. V lost 1 base to trimming and J lost 4 bases, with 14 bases between them. This chain's CDR3 is CASSLPGLGVETQYF. The CDR3 DNA reads as TGTGCCAGCAGCTTGCCCGGATTAGGGGTAGAGACCCAGTACTTC. Full variable domain (missing parts from reference TRBV5-5 and TRBJ2-5): DAGVTQSPTHLIKTRGQQVTLRCSPISGHKSVSWYQQVLGQGPQFIFQYYEKEERGRGNFPDRFSARQFPNYSSELNVNALLLGDSALYLCASSLPGLGVETQYFGPGTRLLVL.

This clonotype was recorded at least ten times. The chain joins TRBV18 to TRBJ1-6; D is unresolved. This CDR3 region has 14 residues. Trimming removed 2 bases at V and 8 bases at J, with 10 bases between. Germline values: CDR1 KGHSH, CDR2 LQKENI. The CDR3 DNA reads as TGTGCCAGCTCACCAATGGACCGAGATTCACCCCTCCACTTT. It codes for CASSPMDRDSPLHF.

This clonotype has at least ten counts. The CDR3 region is CASSQENLWGRISYEQYF. Here the CDR3 DNA reads TGTGCCAGCAGCCAAGAGAACTTATGGGGGCGAATATCCTACGAGCAGTACTTC. This chain links TRBV14 with TRBJ2-7, with D perhaps matching TRBD1 (6 bases). Trimming took off 0 bases at V and 1 base at J, with 19 bases between the two ends. CDR1 SGHDN and CDR2 FVKESK come from the germline V gene. The length of the CDR3 is 18 residues. The full variable domain, its missing parts supplied by reference TRBV14 and TRBJ2-7, is EAGVTQFPSHSVIEKGQTVTLRCDPISGHDNLYWYRRVMGKEIKFLLHFVKESKQDESGMPNNRFLAERTGGTYSTLKVQPAELEDSGVYFCASSQENLWGRISYEQYFGPGTRLTVT.

This chain uses TRBV12-3 or TRBV12-4 with TRBJ1-4; 10 nucleotides agree with TRBD1. J gave up 0 bases and V 0 bases, and 1 base lay outside the gene matches. This CDR3 comprises 17 residues. CDR3 in amino acids: CASSLAGQGSTNEKLFF. CDR3 in DNA: TGTGCCAGCAGTTTAGCGGGACAGGGGTCAACTAATGAAAAACTGTTTTTT.

This clonotype was observed at least ten times. This chain links TRBV14 with TRBJ1-2; no clear D gene. The CDR3 has 14 amino acids. The V and J ends lost 1 base and 7 bases respectively, with 13 bases between them. CDR1 is SGHDN and CDR2 is FVKESK in the germline V gene. This CDR3 reads CASSQGGYAFGYTF. CDR3 nucleotides: TGTGCCAGCAGCCAAGGAGGATACGCCTTTGGCTACACCTTC.

Ten or more counts support this clonotype. V gene TRBV2 combines with J gene TRBJ2-7, with 10 bases that match TRBD2. V dropped 7 bases and J dropped 2; count of bases not matched to a gene: 2. The CDR3 loop spans 13 amino acids. CDR1 SNHLY and CDR2 FYNNEI come from the germline V gene. This chain's CDR3 is CASKTSGAYEQYF. The DNA for the CDR3 is TGTGCCAGCAAAACTAGCGGGGCCTACGAGCAGTACTTC. Supplemented by reference TRBV2 and TRBJ2-7, the full variable domain reads EPEVTQTPSHQVTQMGQEVILRCVPISNHLYFYWYRQILGQKVEFLVSFYNNEISEKSEIFDDQFSVERPDGSNFTLKIRSTKLEDSAMYFCASKTSGAYEQYFGPGTRLTVT.

The CDR3 DNA is TGTGCCAGCAGTTACTCGATGACAGGGGGGTACAATGAGCAGTTCTTC. Residues: CASSYSMTGGYNEQFF. The chain has TRBV6-5 and TRBJ2-1; 9 bases align to TRBD1. The germline V gene has CDR1 MNHEY and CDR2 SVGAGI. The CDR3 loop spans 16 amino acids. V was pared by 0 bases and J by 4 bases, with 4 bases of the junction left unmatched.

This clonotype was seen at least ten times. The V gene is TRBV6-2 or TRBV6-3, the J gene TRBJ1-2, with TRBD1 matching over 8 bases. This CDR3 is built from 15 residues. V lost 6 bases to trimming and J lost 5 bases; unmatched junction nucleotides: 11. The germline CDR1 and CDR2 sequences are MNHEY and SVGEGT. The CDR3 coding sequence is TGTGCCAGCAGCTACCATCCTGGGACAGGATATGGCTACACCTTC. This gives the protein CASSYHPGTGYGYTF.